The clone carrying this T cell receptor (beta chain) was found a few times. A much more abundant neighbour one base away suggests this may be a read error. A second PCR, run for roughly 7 to 11 cycles, used a sample-barcoded 5' primer plus a J-beta primer mix. TCRdb itself ran the 5' RACE reads through MiXCR, one entry per CDR3 protein. The table shows 870,000 or so distinct CDR3 sequences, with about 30% occurring only once. V was pared by 5 bases and J by 7 bases, with 9 bases of the junction left unmatched. Germline-derived CDR1 and CDR2 are SGHTA and FQGNSA. This CDR3 region has 14 residues. This specimen belongs to a study of blood T cells in healthy people across ages. Looking at the study overall: Template switching picked up about one barcoded beta molecule for each two T cells.

The sequence derives from a woman aged 80 or over in good health. The source material was blood. The rearrangement uses TRBV7-2 and TRBJ2-7; 9 nucleotides line up with TRBD1. CDR3 nucleotides: TGTGCCAGCAGCCCTGGACAGGGGCGAAATGAGCAGTACTTC. Amino acid sequence: CASSPGQGRNEQYF.